The present TCR beta chain was sequenced within a study of CD8 T cells in ankylosing spondylitis. Generation of TCR beta libraries employed quantitative 5'-RACE incorporating molecular barcodes. Each CDR3 protein gets one entry after TCRdb re-called the 5' RACE reads with MiXCR. The sample carries some 700,000 distinct CDR3 sequences, around a fifth recorded once. General study points: Disease-linked clones bore a CD8+ phenotype, appearing relatively rarely in peripheral blood. A TCR beta motif of eight highly homologous variants appeared characteristic of ankylosing spondylitis blood. Disease-linked clones reportedly showed significant enrichment in matched ankylosing spondylitis synovial fluid.

Germline V gene sequence: CDR1 MGHRA, CDR2 YSYEKL. The length of the CDR3 is 14 residues. Deletions cut 7 bases from V and 5 bases from J, with 15 bases between. About this clonotype: The antigen is not known.

This TCR was sampled from a male donor with ankylosing spondylitis. V usage is TRBV4-1 and J usage is TRBJ2-1, with D possibly being TRBD2 (5 bases). Specimen: blood, either unsorted or a sorted T cell fraction (not recorded which). CDR3 residues: CASNQIGLDNEQFF. CDR3 DNA sequence: TGCGCCAGCAACCAGATCGGACTCGACAATGAGCAGTTCTTC.